This T cell receptor beta chain comes out of a study of cytomegalovirus exposure and HLA in healthy donors. The CDR3 is made up of 17 amino acids. Germline V gene data show CDR1 as MGHDK and CDR2 as SYGVNS. V trimming: 4 bases; J trimming: 2 bases; junction bases outside the gene matches: 11. This clone was recorded once. The antigen remains unidentified. Primers for the PCR totalled 60 Vbeta and 13 Jbeta. Data came from immunoSEQ multiplex PCR; TCRdb stores just in-frame clones and leaves some out. Of 110,000 to 150,000 clones in the sample, over 70% were seen once. Findings and caveats of the study: Confirmation was obtained in vitro that a few CMV-associated chains are specific for CMV antigens. Some V segments could not be told apart, so they were left out, TRBV6-2 and TRBV6-3 among them. Sequence variants that were highly shared formed a cluster that was likely a sequencing artifact. Evidence from a later analysis indicated that most CMV-associated TCR beta chains looked HLA-restricted.

The source is a middle-aged woman in good health and CMV-seronegative. Sequenced: PBMCs. The rearrangement uses TRBV25-1 and TRBJ2-5; 9 positions match TRBD2. The CDR3 spells CASSVLAGGALQETQYF. DNA of the CDR3: TGTGCCAGCAGTGTATTGGCGGGGGGGGCGTTACAAGAGACCCAGTACTTC.